Below are 2 T cell receptor beta chains sequenced from a single sample in a study of molecular identifiers for immune sequencing clone quantification (dated 2018 in TCRdb). The library was built by means of PCR. These reads were obtained on an Illumina HiSeq 4000. TCRdb ran its own pipeline on the public reads, namely fastp trimming at Q25 and MiXCR clone calling, and kept in-frame beta chains. Entries that share a CDR3 protein sequence are merged under the most common genes and DNA. The sample data list approximately 550,000 distinct CDR3 sequences, and about a fifth of these were observed just once. Together, the top ten hold 0.65% to 0.95% of the sample. The sample comprised naive CD8+ T cells from blood, with Jurkat cell RNA spiked in. In the paper's terms, the cell subset or site label means: FACS-sorted CD8+CD4-CCR7+CD45RA+ naive T cells. The source is a human donor in good health. Some libraries in this study had Jurkat cell RNA spiked in.

The chain recombines TRBV6-5 with TRBJ2-7, with 11 bases lining up with TRBD1. The J segment lost 6 bases and the V segment lost 5 bases, leaving 9 bases of the junction unmatched. CDR1 is MNHEY, CDR2 SVGAGI, per germline. The CDR3 is 15 residues long. In DNA, the CDR3 is TGTGCCAGCAGTATAGCCACGGGACAGGGGGGCGAGCAGTACTTC. Protein: CASSIATGQGGEQYF.

This clonotype was observed a single time. A single base separates this from a much larger clone, so it may be a read error. This CDR3 fails to terminate in the conserved phenylalanine or tryptophan, so it likely reflects a read error. The rearrangement joins TRBV30 to TRBJ2-1; D not resolved. V dropped 0 bases and J dropped 9 bases, with 12 bases sitting between them. The CDR3 covers 13 residues. The germline V gene has CDR1 GTSNPN and CDR2 SVGIG (reference sequence). The CDR3: CAWSVLDPGEQFL. The DNA for the CDR3 is TGTGCCTGGAGTGTACTGGACCCCGGTGAGCAGTTCCTC.